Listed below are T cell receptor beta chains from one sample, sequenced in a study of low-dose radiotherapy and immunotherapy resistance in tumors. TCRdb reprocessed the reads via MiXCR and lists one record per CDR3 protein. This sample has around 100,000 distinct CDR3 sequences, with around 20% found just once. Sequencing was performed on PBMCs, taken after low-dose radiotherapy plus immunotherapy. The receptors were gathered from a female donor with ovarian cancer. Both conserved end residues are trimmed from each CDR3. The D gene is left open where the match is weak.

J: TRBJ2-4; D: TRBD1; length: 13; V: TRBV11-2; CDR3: ASSLVWTGKNIQY
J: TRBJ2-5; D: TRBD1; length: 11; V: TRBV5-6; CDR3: ASTLTGAGTQY
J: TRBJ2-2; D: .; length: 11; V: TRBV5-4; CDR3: ASTAPEAGELF
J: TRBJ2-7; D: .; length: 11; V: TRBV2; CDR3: ARQEEFSYEQY
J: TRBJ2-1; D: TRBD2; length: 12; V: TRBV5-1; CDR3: ASSATSGRAVLF
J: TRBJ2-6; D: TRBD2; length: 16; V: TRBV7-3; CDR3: ASSGPSGGAFGANVLT
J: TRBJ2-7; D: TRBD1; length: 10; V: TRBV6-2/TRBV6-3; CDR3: ASHRGWQGQY
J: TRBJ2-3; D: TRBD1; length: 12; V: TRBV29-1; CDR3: SDQGTGGTDTQY
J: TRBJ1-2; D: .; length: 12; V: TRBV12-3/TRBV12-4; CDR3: ASSPGRGQYGYT
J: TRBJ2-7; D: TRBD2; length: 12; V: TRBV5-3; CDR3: ARSHLGLAGEQY
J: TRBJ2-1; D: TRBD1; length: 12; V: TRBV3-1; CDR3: ASSDRVLYNEQF
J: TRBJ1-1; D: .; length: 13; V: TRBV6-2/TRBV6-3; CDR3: ASSYSKGLIAEAF
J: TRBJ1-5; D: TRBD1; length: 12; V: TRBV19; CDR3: ASKDRVGNQPQH
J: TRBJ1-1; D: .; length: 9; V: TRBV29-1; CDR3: SVGDLTGAF
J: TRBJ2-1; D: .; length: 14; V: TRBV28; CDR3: ASRSPTGGAFNEQF
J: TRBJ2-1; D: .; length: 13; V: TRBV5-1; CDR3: ASSSKGEDYNEQF
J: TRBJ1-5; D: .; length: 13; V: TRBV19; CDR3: ASSRGGDSNQPQH
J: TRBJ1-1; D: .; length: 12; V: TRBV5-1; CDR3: ASSLTVRNTEAF
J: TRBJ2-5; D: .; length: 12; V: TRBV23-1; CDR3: ASSQSEPQETQY
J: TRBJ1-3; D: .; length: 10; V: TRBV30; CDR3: AWKQTGNTIY
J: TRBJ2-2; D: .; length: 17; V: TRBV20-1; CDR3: SARGLGGGGGNVGGELF